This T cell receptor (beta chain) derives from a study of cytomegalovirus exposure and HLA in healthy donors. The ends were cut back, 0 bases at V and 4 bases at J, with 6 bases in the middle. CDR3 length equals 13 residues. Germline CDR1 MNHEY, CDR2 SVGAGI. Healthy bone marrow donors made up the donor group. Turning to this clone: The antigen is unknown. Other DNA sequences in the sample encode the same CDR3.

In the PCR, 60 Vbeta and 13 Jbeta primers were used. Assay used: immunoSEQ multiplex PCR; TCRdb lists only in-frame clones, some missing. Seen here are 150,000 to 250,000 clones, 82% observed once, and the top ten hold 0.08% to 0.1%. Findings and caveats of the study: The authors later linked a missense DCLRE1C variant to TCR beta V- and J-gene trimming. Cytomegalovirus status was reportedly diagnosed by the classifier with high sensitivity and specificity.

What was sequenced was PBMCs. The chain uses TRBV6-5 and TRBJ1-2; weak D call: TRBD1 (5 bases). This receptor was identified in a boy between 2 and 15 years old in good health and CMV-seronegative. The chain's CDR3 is CASSYSTGYGYTF. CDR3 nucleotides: TGTGCCAGCAGTTACTCAACAGGCTATGGCTACACCTTC.